Below, 26 T cell receptor beta chains from the same sample are listed, as sequenced in a study of PD-L1 blockade in urothelial cancer. Generated by immunoSEQ multiplex PCR, the TCRdb table keeps only in-frame clones and is missing some. The sample records some 52,000 clones, 70% to 80% being singletons. The sample was PBMCs, taken around atezolizumab (anti-PD-L1) treatment. The source is a man between 65 and 85 years old with urothelial cancer.

This clone has a handful of counts. The chain employs TRBV19 and TRBJ2-7; TRBD1 matches 9 bases. The CDR3 is made up of 18 amino acids. V gave up 3 bases and J gave up 6 bases; unmatched junction bases: 18. Germline CDR1 LNHDA, CDR2 SQIVND (reference sequence). The CDR3 sequence: CASSISSLSGTGSPEQYF. The CDR3 DNA is TGTGCCAGTAGTATTTCTAGTCTTAGTGGGACAGGGTCTCCCGAGCAGTACTTC.

This chain joins TRBV7-8 and TRBJ1-2; unclear D gene. Germline loops: CDR1 SGHVS, CDR2 FQNEAQ. The CDR3 is made up of 17 amino acids. V was shortened by 0 bases and J by 4 bases, with 18 bases between the two germline ends. The CDR3 DNA reads TGTGCCAGCAGCTTAGCGGTTCCAGGCGCCTCCTCCTATGGCTACACCTTC. The encoded protein is CASSLAVPGASSYGYTF. The entire variable domain, with the rest obtained from reference TRBV7-8 and TRBJ1-2, is as follows: GAGVSQSPRYKVAKRGQDVALRCDPISGHVSLFWYQQALGQGPEFLTYFQNEAQLDKSGLPSDRFFAERPEGSVSTLKIQRTQQEDSAVYLCASSLAVPGASSYGYTFGSGTRLTVV.

The chain has TRBV28 and TRBJ1-2, with D tentatively TRBD1 (5 bases). The CDR3 has 15 amino acids. Trimming took off 2 bases at V and 4 bases at J, with 14 bases between the two ends. Germline V gene data show CDR1 as MDHEN and CDR2 as SYDVKM. The CDR3 region is CASSLGGAQSYGYTF. In DNA form, the CDR3 reads TGTGCCAGCAGTTTAGGAGGGGCGCAAAGCTATGGCTACACCTTC.

The chain recombines TRBV5-8 with TRBJ1-4, with 10 positions matching TRBD1. The CDR3 runs to 15 residues. Unmatched junction bases numbered 2, after V lost 1 base and J lost 5 bases. Germline V gene lookup returns CDR1 SGHTS and CDR2 YDEGEE. The CDR3 reads CASSLRTGGNEKLFF. The CDR3 DNA is TGTGCCAGCAGCTTGCGGACAGGGGGGAATGAAAAACTGTTTTTT. The variable domain in full, with the rest retrieved from reference TRBV5-8 and TRBJ1-4, is EAGVTQSPTHLIKTRGQQATLRCSPISGHTSVYWYQQALGLGLQFLLWYDEGEERNRGNFPPRFSGRQFPNYSSELNVNALELEDSALYLCASSLRTGGNEKLFFGSGTQLSVL.

This chain connects TRBV19 to TRBJ1-5; TRBD1 aligns across 8 bases. Germline V gene sequence: CDR1 LNHDA, CDR2 SQIVND (reference sequence). Trimming at V came to 2 bases and at J to 6 bases, leaving 6 bases not matched to a gene. This CDR3 has 15 amino acids. CDR3 amino acids: CASSIPGQGTQPQHF. In DNA, the CDR3 is TGTGCCAGTAGTATACCTGGACAGGGAACTCAGCCCCAGCATTTT.

The rearrangement links TRBV28 to TRBJ1-2; perhaps TRBD1 as D (6 bases). The V and J ends lost 5 bases and 8 bases respectively, with 9 bases between them. CDR1 is MDHEN, CDR2 SYDVKM, per germline. This CDR3 has 11 amino acids. DNA of the CDR3: TGTGCCAGCAGTCCGGACAGAGGCTACACCTTC. Encoded protein: CASSPDRGYTF.

The rearrangement links TRBV6-1 to TRBJ1-1, with D possibly being TRBD1 (5 bases). CDR1 is MNHNS, CDR2 SASEGT, per germline. CDR3 length equals 13 residues. V lost 4 bases and J 8 bases, leaving 14 bases between the germline ends. CDR3 amino acids: CASSVGQGVEAFF. CDR3 in DNA: TGTGCCAGCAGTGTTGGGCAGGGCGTAGAAGCTTTCTTT.

The rearrangement joins TRBV7-8 to TRBJ2-7; 12 bases fit TRBD2. V trimming: 5 bases; J trimming: 0 bases; junction bases outside the gene matches: 5. CDR1 is SGHVS, CDR2 FQNEAQ, per germline. This CDR3 spans 16 amino acids. DNA of the CDR3: TGTGCCAGCAGCGCGGGACTAGCGGGTGTCTCCTACGAGCAGTACTTC. The encoded protein is CASSAGLAGVSYEQYF.

This rearrangement joins TRBV6-6 to TRBJ1-5; D is uncertain. This CDR3 has 13 amino acids. V lost 5 bases and J lost 4, with 9 bases in between. Germline loops: CDR1 MNHNY, CDR2 SVGAGI (reference sequence). The CDR3 loop is CASSRGLNQPQHF. In DNA form, the CDR3 reads TGTGCCAGCAGTCGGGGATTGAATCAGCCCCAGCATTTT.

The V and J genes are TRBV27 and TRBJ2-6; perhaps TRBD1 as D (6 bases). V was clipped by 1 base and J by 0 bases, with 19 bases between them. From germline, CDR1 is MNHEY and CDR2 SMNVEV (reference sequence). The CDR3 consists of 20 residues. The CDR3 protein is CASSLWGPRGLNSGANVLTF. The CDR3 nucleotides are TGTGCCAGCAGTTTATGGGGTCCCAGGGGCTTAAACTCTGGGGCCAACGTCCTGACTTTC.

The chain recombines TRBV6-1 with TRBJ1-5, with 9 nucleotides matching TRBD1. Looked up from germline, CDR1 is MNHNS and CDR2 is SASEGT. The V segment lost 4 bases and the J segment 6 bases; nucleotides outside the gene matches: 10. The CDR3 length is 16 residues. The CDR3 region is CASSGLTGGSGQPQHF. The CDR3 DNA reads as TGTGCCAGCAGTGGCCTGACAGGGGGAAGCGGTCAGCCCCAGCATTTT.

V gene TRBV9 combines with J gene TRBJ2-1; 13 positions agree with TRBD2. V trimming: 0 bases; J trimming: 5 bases; junction bases outside the gene matches: 2. This CDR3 has 16 amino acids. CDR1 SGDLS and CDR2 YYNGEE come from the germline V gene. The CDR3 here is CASSVAGLAGDNEQFF. The CDR3 nucleotides are TGTGCCAGCAGCGTAGCTGGACTAGCGGGAGACAATGAGCAGTTCTTC.

On this clone itself: The junction differs from germline at one of its ends, possibly a read error. Within the sample, other DNA sequences also encode this same CDR3. The chain is built from TRBV4-2 and TRBJ1-5; 9 bases line up with TRBD1. There are 14 residues in the CDR3. CDR1 and CDR2 from the germline V gene are LGHNA and YNFKEQ. Here the CDR3 reads CASSQGQGNQPQHF. The CDR3 nucleotides are TGTGCCAGCAGCCAGGGACAGGGCAATCAGCCTCAGCATTTT.

V and J are TRBV7-9 and TRBJ2-7; D not resolved. Trimming took off 0 bases at V and 0 bases at J, with 3 bases between the two ends. The CDR3 sequence is 13 residues long. Germline assignment: CDR1 SEHNR and CDR2 FQNEAQ (reference sequence). CDR3 DNA sequence: TGTGCCAGCAGCTTAGCCAGCTCCTACGAGCAGTACTTC. This translates into CASSLASSYEQYF.

CDR3 sequence (DNA): TGTGCCAGCAGCTTCGGTCGAGCAATAGCCAAAAACATTCAGTACTTC. Translation: CASSFGRAIAKNIQYF. The chain joins TRBV11-2 to TRBJ2-4, with no clear D. The CDR3 runs to 16 residues. V was trimmed by 3 bases and J by 0 bases, leaving 12 bases between them. CDR1 and CDR2 from the germline V gene are SGHAT and FQNNGV. Together with reference TRBV11-2 and TRBJ2-4, the CDR3 gives the full variable domain: EAGVAQSPRYKIIEKRQSVAFWCNPISGHATLYWYQQILGQGPKLLIQFQNNGVVDDSQLPKDRFSAERLKGVDSTLKIQPAKLEDSAVYLCASSFGRAIAKNIQYFGAGTRLSVL.

The CDR3 DNA reads as TGTGCCTGGAGTCCCGGACTAGCGGGGGCGGGGGCCCAGTACTTC. Translating gives CAWSPGLAGAGAQYF. The chain joins TRBV30 to TRBJ2-5; 13 nucleotides agree with TRBD2. Germline V gives CDR1 GTSNPN, CDR2 SVGIG (reference sequence). V was pared by 2 bases and J by 9 bases, with 9 bases of the junction left unmatched. CDR3 length: 15 amino acids.

The rearrangement uses TRBV7-3 and TRBJ2-3; 7 bases map to TRBD2. Looked up from germline, CDR1 is SGHTA and CDR2 is FQGTGA. The J segment lost 0 bases and the V segment lost 0 bases, leaving 6 bases of the junction unmatched. The CDR3 has 17 residues. In DNA, the CDR3 is TGTGCCAGCAGCTTAACGGCTAGCGGATCTAGCACAGATACGCAGTATTTT. This sequence encodes CASSLTASGSSTDTQYF.

V and J are TRBV5-1 and TRBJ2-7, with 14 positions matching TRBD2. After removal of 3 bases from V and 4 bases from J, the junction contained 3 bases not matched to a gene. This CDR3 comprises 15 residues. CDR1 SGHRS and CDR2 YFSETQ come from the germline V gene. The CDR3 coding sequence is TGCGCCAGCAGCTCGGGACTAGCGGGGGCTTACGAGCAGTACTTC. Translated, it gives CASSSGLAGAYEQYF. Combining the CDR3 with reference TRBV5-1 and TRBJ2-7 gives the whole variable domain KAGVTQTPRYLIKTRGQQVTLSCSPISGHRSVSWYQQTPGQGLQFLFEYFSETQRNKGNFPGRFSGRQFSNSRSEMNVSTLELGDSALYLCASSSGLAGAYEQYFGPGTRLTVT.

V gene TRBV19 combines with J gene TRBJ1-5, with no clear D. CDR1 is LNHDA and CDR2 is SQIVND in the germline V gene (reference sequence). CDR3 length: 13 residues. V was cut by 8 bases and J by 9 bases, with 17 bases left in between. The DNA for the CDR3 is TGTGCCAGTCCGGAGGGTCTCCCGGGGCCCCAGCATTTT. Protein product: CASPEGLPGPQHF.

The rearrangement links TRBV5-8 to TRBJ2-5, with D possibly matching TRBD2 (6 bases). The germline V and J ends were trimmed by 2 bases and 5 bases, with 10 bases remaining between them. The CDR3 is made up of 13 amino acids. CDR1 is SGHTS and CDR2 is YDEGEE in the germline V gene. CDR3 nucleotides: TGTGCCAGCAGCTTTACGGGGAGGGAGACCCAGTACTTC. This gives the protein CASSFTGRETQYF.

The chain carries TRBV4-3 and TRBJ2-7; a possible D gene is TRBD2 (6 bases). Per germline, CDR1 LGHNA and CDR2 YSLEER. V lost 0 bases to trimming and J lost 0 bases, with 9 bases between them. The CDR3 has 15 amino acids. The CDR3 region is CASSQDERVSYEQYF. The DNA for the CDR3 is TGCGCCAGCAGCCAAGATGAGCGGGTCTCCTACGAGCAGTACTTC.

This rearrangement joins TRBV28 to TRBJ1-3; unclear D gene. Germline V CDR1 and CDR2: MDHEN, SYDVKM. The V gene lost 2 bases and the J gene lost 3 bases, with 8 bases spanning the gap. CDR3 size: 14 residues. Here the CDR3 reads CASSLSVLGNTIYF. The CDR3 DNA is TGTGCCAGCAGTTTAAGCGTTCTTGGAAACACCATATATTTT.

V gene TRBV7-9 combines with J gene TRBJ2-2, with D perhaps matching TRBD2 (6 bases). CDR1 and CDR2 (germline): SEHNR, FQNEAQ (reference sequence). V was trimmed by 1 base and J by 2 bases, leaving 11 bases between them. The CDR3 spans 16 residues. The CDR3 nucleotides read TGTGCCAGCAGCTTAGGGGGACTCGTAAACACCGGGGAGCTGTTTTTT. This gives the protein CASSLGGLVNTGELFF.

This clone was seen just once. The chain has TRBV4-3 and TRBJ2-1; 8 bases line up with TRBD1. Germline V gives CDR1 LGHNA, CDR2 YSLEER. The CDR3 consists of 15 residues. Unmatched junction bases numbered 2, after V lost 1 base and J lost 3 bases. This CDR3 is CASSQVTGGYNEQFF. CDR3 coding DNA: TGCGCCAGCAGCCAAGTTACAGGGGGCTACAATGAGCAGTTCTTC.

The chain recombines TRBV7-3 with TRBJ2-3; 9 bases are shared with TRBD1. Trimming at V came to 5 bases and at J to 4 bases, leaving 4 bases not matched to a gene. From germline, CDR1 is SGHTA and CDR2 FQGTGA. CDR3 length equals 14 residues. In DNA form, the CDR3 reads TGTGCCAGCAGCCCTAGGACAGGGGCAGATACGCAGTATTTT. Protein: CASSPRTGADTQYF. Drawing the rest from reference TRBV7-3 and TRBJ2-3, the complete variable domain is GAGVSQTPSNKVTEKGKYVELRCDPISGHTALYWYRQSLGQGPEFLIYFQGTGAADDSGLPNDRFFAVRPEGSVSTLKIQRTERGDSAVYLCASSPRTGADTQYFGPGTRLTVL.

The CDR3 DNA reads TGCGCCAGCAGCCAAGGGCCTTTGGGGGCGCCCCAGCATTTT. It encodes CASSQGPLGAPQHF. The chain combines TRBV4-1 with TRBJ1-5; possibly TRBD1 for D (6 bases). The CDR3 spans 14 residues. Germline V gene lookup returns CDR1 MGHRA and CDR2 YSYEKL. V was clipped by 1 base and J by 9 bases, with 13 bases between them.